This T cell receptor beta chain derives from a study of T cells expressing NK-cell markers. On the study more broadly: Obtained from sorted CD3+CD56+NKG2C+, CD3+CD56+NKG2C- and CD3+CD56-NKG2C+ T cells were the TCR beta repertoires. Whole-study findings and limits: Similarly, these clonotypes led the CD3+CD56-NKG2C+ fraction as well in a few donors. Of the CD8+ T cell pool in roughly six donors, about 1.0-8% was accounted for by dominant NKG2C+ clonotypes.

The CDR3 covers 13 residues. Germline values: CDR1 KGHDR, CDR2 SFDVKD. No DNA is given; TCRdb re-called the 5' RACE reads and lists each CDR3 protein once. The table for this sample gives a few hundred thousand distinct CDR3 sequences. Worth noting for this clonotype: Antigen: not known.

This chain uses TRBV24-1 with TRBJ2-2; without DNA, the TCRdb call of TRBD1 cannot be checked. This sequence was found in a man younger than 35 in good health. Sequencing input: blood T cells: a sorted CD56 or NKG2C T cell subset, CD4+ or CD8+ T cells, or bulk PBMC T cells (not recorded which). The CDR3 sequence is CATSDTGAGELFF.